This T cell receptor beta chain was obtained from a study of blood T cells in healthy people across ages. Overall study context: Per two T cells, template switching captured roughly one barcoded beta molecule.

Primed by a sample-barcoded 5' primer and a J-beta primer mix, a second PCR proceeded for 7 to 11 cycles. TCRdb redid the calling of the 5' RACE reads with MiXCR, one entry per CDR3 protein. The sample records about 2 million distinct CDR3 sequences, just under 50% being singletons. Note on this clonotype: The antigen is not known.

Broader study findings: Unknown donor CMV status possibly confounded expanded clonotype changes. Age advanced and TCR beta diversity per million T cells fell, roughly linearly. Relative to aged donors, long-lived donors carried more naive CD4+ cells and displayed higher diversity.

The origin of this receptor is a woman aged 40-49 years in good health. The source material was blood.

The CDR3 nucleotides are TGTGCGACGAAAAGACAGGGGAACACAGATACGCAGTATTTT. Protein: CATKRQGNTDTQYF. This chain links TRBV19 with TRBJ2-3; 8 bases fit TRBD1. Germline V gene data show CDR1 as LNHDA and CDR2 as SQIVND (reference sequence). The CDR3 loop spans 14 amino acids.